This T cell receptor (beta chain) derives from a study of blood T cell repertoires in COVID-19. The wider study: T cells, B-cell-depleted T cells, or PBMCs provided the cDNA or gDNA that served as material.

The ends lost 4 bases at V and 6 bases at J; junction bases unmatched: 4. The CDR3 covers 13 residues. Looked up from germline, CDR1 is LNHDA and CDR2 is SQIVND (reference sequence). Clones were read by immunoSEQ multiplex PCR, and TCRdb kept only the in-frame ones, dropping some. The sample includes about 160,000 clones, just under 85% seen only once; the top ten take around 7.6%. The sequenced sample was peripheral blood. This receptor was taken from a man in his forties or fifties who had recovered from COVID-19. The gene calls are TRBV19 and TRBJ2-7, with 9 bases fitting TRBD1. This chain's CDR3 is CASSKTGGREQYF. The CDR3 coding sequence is TGTGCCAGTAGTAAGACAGGGGGACGCGAGCAGTACTTC.